In its sample, the clone carrying this T cell receptor (beta chain) was seen a few times. Its target is unknown. J lost 4 bases, V lost 6 bases, and 3 bases had no gene match. The CDR3 length is 14 residues. Germline CDR1 MNHNS, CDR2 SASEGT. The data belong to a study of cytomegalovirus exposure and HLA in healthy donors. Researchers ran the PCR with 60 Vbeta and 13 Jbeta primers. Data came from immunoSEQ multiplex PCR; TCRdb stores just in-frame clones and leaves some out. The repertoire has roughly 160,000 clones, 60% to 80% of them found once; the top ten carry about 8%. Study-level findings and limits: Presence/absence comparisons presumed near-even sequencing depth among donors. TCR beta V- and J-gene trimming was later associated with a missense DCLRE1C variant. Accurate predictions that matched the HLA-A and HLA-B alleles of most subjects were reportedly made from TCR beta sequences.

This clonotype was obtained from a middle-aged woman in good health and CMV-seropositive. The chain combines TRBV6-1 with TRBJ1-5, with TRBD1 matching 10 bases. The material sequenced was PBMCs. The DNA for the CDR3 is TGTGCCAGCAGGCGGACAGGGGGAAATCAGCCCCAGCATTTT. Translation: CASRRTGGNQPQHF.